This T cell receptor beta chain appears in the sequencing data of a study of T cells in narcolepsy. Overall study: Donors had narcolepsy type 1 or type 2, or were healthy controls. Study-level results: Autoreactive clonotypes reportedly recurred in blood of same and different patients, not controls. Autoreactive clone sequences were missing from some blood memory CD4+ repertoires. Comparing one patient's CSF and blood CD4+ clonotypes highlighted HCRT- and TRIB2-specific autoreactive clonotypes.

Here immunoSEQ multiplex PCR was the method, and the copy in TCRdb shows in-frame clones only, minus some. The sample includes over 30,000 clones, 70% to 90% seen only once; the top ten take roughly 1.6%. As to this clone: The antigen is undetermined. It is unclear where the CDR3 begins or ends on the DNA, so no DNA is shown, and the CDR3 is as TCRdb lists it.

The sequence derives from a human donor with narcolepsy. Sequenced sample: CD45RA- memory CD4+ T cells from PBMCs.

CDR3 sequence reads: CTSSQEWGNGSPLHF. V usage is TRBV1 and J usage is TRBJ1-6. TRBV1 is shown as a pseudogene. The CDR3 spans 15 amino acids, including both terminal residues.